The TCR beta chain under discussion was sequenced for a study of blood T cell repertoires in COVID-19. On the study more broadly: The origin of the acute and convalescent COVID-19 samples was the United States, Italy and Spain. PBMCs, B-cell-depleted T cells, or T cells were the source of the cDNA or gDNA that made up the material.

Two negative PCRs, clearance, or symptom resolution had been documented for recovered Cohort 3 donors. Repertoires were generated with immunoSEQ multiplex PCR, while TCRdb's copy carries only in-frame clones and drops some. The repertoire has about 390,000 clones, 87% of them found once; the top ten carry 10%. With 5 bases removed from V and 7 bases from J, the gap between germline ends came to 18 bases. The CDR3 is 16 residues long. Looked up from germline, CDR1 is SGHAT and CDR2 is FQNNGV. Sequencing was done on a sample of PBMCs or T cells enriched from blood (not recorded which). The sequence derives from a woman aged 45-60 years who had recovered from COVID-19. The V gene is TRBV11-2, the J gene TRBJ1-6; tentatively, D is TRBD1 (5 bases). As DNA, the CDR3 is TGTGCCAGCAGCCCAGCCCCCCGTGACAGAAATTCACCCCTCCACTTT. This codes for CASSPAPRDRNSPLHF.